This T cell receptor beta chain was recorded in a study of T cell clonotyping in hematopoietic cell transplantation. Study findings and constraints: Graft donor and pretransplant recipient Inverse Simpson Index values predicted broader posttransplant TCR diversity. Without cell sorting, CD4 versus CD8 contributions remain unresolved. Few recipient clonotypes overlapped donors; over 95% were de novo at given depth.

The assay was immunoSEQ multiplex PCR, and TCRdb's table has in-frame clones only and misses some. The sample has nearly 11,000 clones, roughly half seen once. Recipients were bled about 28 days pretransplant and at posttransplant days 30, 100, 180. V lost 4 bases and J lost 6, with 18 bases in between. The germline CDR1 and CDR2 sequences are LNHDA and SQIVND (reference sequence). The CDR3 contains 15 residues. This clone came up a few times. Antigen specificity is unknown. Sequenced here: PBMCs, sampled 30 days after allogeneic stem cell transplant. The clonotype was recovered from a male patient between 45 and 59 years old who had an allogeneic stem cell transplant from an unrelated donor, so the T cells may come from the graft donor. Some clones in this sample may be carry-over from other donors' samples. V and J are TRBV19 and TRBJ1-1, with D perhaps matching TRBD1 (5 bases). CDR3 region: CASSNEWAAGAEAFF. The CDR3, as DNA: TGTGCCAGTAGTAATGAGTGGGCCGCGGGGGCTGAAGCTTTCTTT.